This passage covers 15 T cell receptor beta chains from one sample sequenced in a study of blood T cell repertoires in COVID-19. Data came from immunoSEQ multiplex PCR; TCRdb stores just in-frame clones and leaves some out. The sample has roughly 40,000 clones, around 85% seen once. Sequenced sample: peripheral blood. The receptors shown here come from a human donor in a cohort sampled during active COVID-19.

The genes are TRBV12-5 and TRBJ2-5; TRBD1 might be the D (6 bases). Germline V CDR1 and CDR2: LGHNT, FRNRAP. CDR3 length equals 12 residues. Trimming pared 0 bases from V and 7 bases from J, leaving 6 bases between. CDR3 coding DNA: TGTGCTAGTGGTTTGGTAGGGGGGACCCAGTACTTC. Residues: CASGLVGGTQYF.

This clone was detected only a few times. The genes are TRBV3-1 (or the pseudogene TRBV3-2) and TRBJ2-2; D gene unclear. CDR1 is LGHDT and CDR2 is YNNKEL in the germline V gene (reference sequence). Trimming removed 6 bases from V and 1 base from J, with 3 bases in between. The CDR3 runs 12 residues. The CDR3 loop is CASRLNTGELFF. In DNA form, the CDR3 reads TGTGCCAGCAGACTGAACACCGGGGAGCTGTTTTTT.

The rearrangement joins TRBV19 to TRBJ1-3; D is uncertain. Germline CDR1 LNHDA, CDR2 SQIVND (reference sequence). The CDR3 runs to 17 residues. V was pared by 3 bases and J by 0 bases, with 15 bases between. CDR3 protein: CASSIVAGGFSGNTIYF. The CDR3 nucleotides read TGTGCCAGTAGTATTGTGGCGGGTGGTTTCTCTGGAAACACCATATATTTT.

The CDR3 nucleotides are TGTGCCAGCAGCCAATCACAGATGAACACTGAAGCTTTCTTT. This gives the protein CASSQSQMNTEAFF. The J gene is TRBJ1-1, the V gene TRBV3-1 (or the pseudogene TRBV3-2); no clear D. V gave up 2 bases and J gave up 0 bases, with 7 bases separating them. The CDR3 totals 14 residues. Germline lookup yields CDR1 LGHDT and CDR2 YNNKEL (reference sequence).

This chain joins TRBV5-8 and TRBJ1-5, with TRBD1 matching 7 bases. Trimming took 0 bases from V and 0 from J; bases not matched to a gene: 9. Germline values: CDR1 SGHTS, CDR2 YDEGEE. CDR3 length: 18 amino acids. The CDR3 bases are TGTGCCAGCAGCTTGGGAGGGGGCGGTTACAGTAGCAATCAGCCCCAGCATTTT. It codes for CASSLGGGGYSSNQPQHF.

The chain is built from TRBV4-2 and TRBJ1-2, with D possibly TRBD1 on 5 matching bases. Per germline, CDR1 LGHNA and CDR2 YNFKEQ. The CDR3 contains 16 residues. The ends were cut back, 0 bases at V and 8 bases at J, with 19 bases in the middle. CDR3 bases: TGTGCCAGCAGCCAAGAGGTGACAGCGCCCTATCAGGGCTACACCTTC. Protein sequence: CASSQEVTAPYQGYTF.

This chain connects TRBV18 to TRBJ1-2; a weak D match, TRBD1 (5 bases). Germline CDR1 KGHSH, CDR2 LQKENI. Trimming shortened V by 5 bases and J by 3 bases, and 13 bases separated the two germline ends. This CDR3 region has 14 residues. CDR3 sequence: CASSTGVTDYGYTF. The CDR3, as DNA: TGTGCCAGCTCAACTGGAGTGACAGACTATGGCTACACCTTC.

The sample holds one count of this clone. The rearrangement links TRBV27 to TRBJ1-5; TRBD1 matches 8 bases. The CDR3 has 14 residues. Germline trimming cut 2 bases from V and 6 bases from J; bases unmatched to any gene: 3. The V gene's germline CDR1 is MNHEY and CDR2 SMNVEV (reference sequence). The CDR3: CASSLTGGGQPQHF. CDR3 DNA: TGTGCCAGCAGTTTAACAGGGGGTGGTCAGCCCCAGCATTTT.

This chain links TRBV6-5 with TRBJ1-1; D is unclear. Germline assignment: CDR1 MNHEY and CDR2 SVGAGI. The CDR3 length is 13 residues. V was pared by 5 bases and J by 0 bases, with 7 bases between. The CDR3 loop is CASSQQLNTEAFF. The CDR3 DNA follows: TGTGCCAGCAGTCAACAGCTGAACACTGAAGCTTTCTTT.

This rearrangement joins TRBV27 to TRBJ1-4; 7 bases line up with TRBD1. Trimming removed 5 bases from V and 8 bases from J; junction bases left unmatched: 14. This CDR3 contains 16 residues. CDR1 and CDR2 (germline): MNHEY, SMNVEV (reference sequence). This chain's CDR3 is CASSHHKGALGEKLFF. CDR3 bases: TGTGCCAGCAGTCACCACAAGGGGGCGCTTGGGGAAAAACTGTTTTTT.

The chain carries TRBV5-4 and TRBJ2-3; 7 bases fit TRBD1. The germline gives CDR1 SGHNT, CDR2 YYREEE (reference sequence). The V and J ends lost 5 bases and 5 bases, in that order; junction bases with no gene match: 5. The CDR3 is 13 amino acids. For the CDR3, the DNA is TGTGCCAGCAGAACGACAGGGTTAGATACGCAGTATTTT. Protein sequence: CASRTTGLDTQYF.

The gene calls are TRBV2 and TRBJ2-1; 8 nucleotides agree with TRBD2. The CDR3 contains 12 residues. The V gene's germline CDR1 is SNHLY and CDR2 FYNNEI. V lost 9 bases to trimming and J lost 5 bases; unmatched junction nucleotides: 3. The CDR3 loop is CASSGEDNEQFF. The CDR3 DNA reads TGTGCCAGTAGCGGGGAGGACAATGAGCAGTTCTTC.

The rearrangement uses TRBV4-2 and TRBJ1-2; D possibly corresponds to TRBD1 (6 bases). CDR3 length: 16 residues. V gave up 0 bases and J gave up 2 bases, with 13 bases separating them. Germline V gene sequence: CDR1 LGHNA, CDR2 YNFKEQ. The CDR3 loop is CASSQDSGTPNYGYTF. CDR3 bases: TGTGCCAGCAGCCAAGACTCCGGGACACCCAACTATGGCTACACCTTC.

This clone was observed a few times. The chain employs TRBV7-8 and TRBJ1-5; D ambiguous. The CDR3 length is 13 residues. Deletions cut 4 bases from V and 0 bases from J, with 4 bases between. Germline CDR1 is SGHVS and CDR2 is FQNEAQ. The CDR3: CASSSNSNQPQHF. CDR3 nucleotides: TGTGCCAGCAGCTCTAATAGCAATCAGCCCCAGCATTTT.

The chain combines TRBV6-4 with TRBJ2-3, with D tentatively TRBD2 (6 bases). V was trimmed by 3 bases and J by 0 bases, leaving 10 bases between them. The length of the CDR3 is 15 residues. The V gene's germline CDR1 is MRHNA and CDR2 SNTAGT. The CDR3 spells CASSERGGSTDTQYF. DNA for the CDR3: TGTGCCAGCAGTGAACGTGGGGGGAGCACAGATACGCAGTATTTT.